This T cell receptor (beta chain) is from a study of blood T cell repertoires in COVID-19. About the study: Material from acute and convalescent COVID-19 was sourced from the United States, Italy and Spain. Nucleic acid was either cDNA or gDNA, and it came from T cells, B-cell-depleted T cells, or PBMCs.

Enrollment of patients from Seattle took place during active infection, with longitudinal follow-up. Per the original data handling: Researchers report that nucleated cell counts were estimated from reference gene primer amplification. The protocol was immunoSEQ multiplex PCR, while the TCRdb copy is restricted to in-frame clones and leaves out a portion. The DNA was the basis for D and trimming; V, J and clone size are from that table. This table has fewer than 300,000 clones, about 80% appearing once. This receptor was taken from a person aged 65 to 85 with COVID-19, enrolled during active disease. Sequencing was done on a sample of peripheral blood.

The DNA of the CDR3 is TGTGCCAGCCAGAGGGCTAGCGGGGGCGAGGAGCAGTTCTTC. Its protein is CASQRASGGEEQFF. The chain uses TRBV7-3 and TRBJ2-1, with TRBD2 identical over 10 bases. CDR3 size: 14 residues. The germline V gene has CDR1 SGHTA and CDR2 FQGTGA. Trimming at V came to 8 bases and at J to 10 bases, leaving 11 bases not matched to a gene.